This TCR beta chain was profiled in a study of neurological immune-mediated disorders. In this sample, this clonotype turned up many times. TCRdb independently ran MiXCR on the 5' RACE reads; one entry per CDR3 protein. The data hold roughly 76,000 distinct CDR3 sequences, with over 12% observed a single time. The germline V and J ends were trimmed by 4 bases and 4 bases, with 11 bases remaining between them. The CDR3 loop spans 14 amino acids. Per the germline V gene, CDR1 is ENHRY and CDR2 is SYGVKD. The chain links TRBV10-3 to TRBJ2-1, with D perhaps matching TRBD1 (6 bases). What was sequenced was PBMCs. This TCR derives from a woman in her forties or fifties in good health. The CDR3 sequence is CAISGIRGYNEQFF. DNA for the CDR3: TGTGCCATCAGTGGTATCAGGGGATACAATGAGCAGTTCTTC.